This paragraph covers one T cell receptor beta chain sequence. Its matching antigen is unknown. Germline lookup yields CDR1 SGHRS and CDR2 YFSETQ. The V and J ends lost 4 bases and 1 base respectively, with 8 bases between them. The CDR3 has 13 residues. The donors gave bone marrow, and they were healthy. The record originates from a study of cytomegalovirus exposure and HLA in healthy donors. Study-level background: A previous analysis identified 95 million to 140 million unique TCR beta sequences derived from some 170 million T cells. General study results and limits: In a later analysis, DRB1 alleles had the most associated TCRs; HLA-C alleles the fewest. A later analysis reported that several of the most significant clusters appeared to be linked to common viral pathogens, among them Epstein-Barr virus.

The PCR contained 60 Vbeta and 13 Jbeta primers. Sequenced by immunoSEQ multiplex PCR; TCRdb stores in-frame clones only, minus some. The sample includes some 120,000 clones, around two thirds of them seen just once. Specimen: PBMCs. The J gene is TRBJ1-1, the V gene TRBV5-1; no clear D gene. This TCR derives from a woman aged 40 to 55 in good health and CMV-seropositive. For the CDR3, the DNA is TGCGCCAGCAGCCTTCGTCCGAACACTGAAGCTTTCTTT. Its translation is CASSLRPNTEAFF. Complete variable domain (other parts from reference TRBV5-1 and TRBJ1-1): KAGVTQTPRYLIKTRGQQVTLSCSPISGHRSVSWYQQTPGQGLQFLFEYFSETQRNKGNFPGRFSGRQFSNSRSEMNVSTLELGDSALYLCASSLRPNTEAFFGQGTRLTVV.